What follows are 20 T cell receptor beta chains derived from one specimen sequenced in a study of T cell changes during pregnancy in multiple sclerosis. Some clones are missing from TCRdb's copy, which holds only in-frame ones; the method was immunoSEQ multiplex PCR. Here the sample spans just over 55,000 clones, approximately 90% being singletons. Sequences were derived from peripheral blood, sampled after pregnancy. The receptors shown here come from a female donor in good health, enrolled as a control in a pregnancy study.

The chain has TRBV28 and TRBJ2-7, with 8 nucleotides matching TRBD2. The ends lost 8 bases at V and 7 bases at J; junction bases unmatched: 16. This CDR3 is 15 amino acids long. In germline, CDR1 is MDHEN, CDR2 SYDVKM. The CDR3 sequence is CASSSGGSQGSEQYF. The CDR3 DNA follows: TGTGCCAGCTCCTCGGGGGGGTCCCAAGGGAGTGAGCAGTACTTC.

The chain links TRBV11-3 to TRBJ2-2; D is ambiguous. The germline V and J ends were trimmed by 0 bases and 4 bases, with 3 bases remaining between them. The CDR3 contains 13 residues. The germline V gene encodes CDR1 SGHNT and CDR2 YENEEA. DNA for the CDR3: TGTGCCAGCAGCTTAGACAGCACCGGGGAGCTGTTTTTT. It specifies CASSLDSTGELFF.

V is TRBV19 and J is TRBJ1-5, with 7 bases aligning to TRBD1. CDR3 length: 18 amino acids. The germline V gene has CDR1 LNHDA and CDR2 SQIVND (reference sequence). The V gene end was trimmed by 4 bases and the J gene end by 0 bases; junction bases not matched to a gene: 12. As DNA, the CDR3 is TGTGCCAGTAGTAGACGGGACAGCTCCTTCCTTAGCAATCAGCCCCAGCATTTT. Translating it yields CASSRRDSSFLSNQPQHF.

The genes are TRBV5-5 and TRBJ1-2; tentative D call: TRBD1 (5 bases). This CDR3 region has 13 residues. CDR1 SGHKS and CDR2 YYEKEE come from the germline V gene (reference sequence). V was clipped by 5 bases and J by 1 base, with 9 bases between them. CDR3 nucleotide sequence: TGTGCCAGCAGTTGGACAAGTAACTATGGCTACACCTTC. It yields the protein CASSWTSNYGYTF.

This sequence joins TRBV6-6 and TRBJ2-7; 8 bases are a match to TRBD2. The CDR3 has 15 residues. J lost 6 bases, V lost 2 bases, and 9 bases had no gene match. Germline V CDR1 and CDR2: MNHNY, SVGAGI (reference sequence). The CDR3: CASSYPQRGTPEQYF. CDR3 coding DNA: TGTGCCAGCAGTTACCCTCAGCGGGGGACCCCCGAGCAGTACTTC.

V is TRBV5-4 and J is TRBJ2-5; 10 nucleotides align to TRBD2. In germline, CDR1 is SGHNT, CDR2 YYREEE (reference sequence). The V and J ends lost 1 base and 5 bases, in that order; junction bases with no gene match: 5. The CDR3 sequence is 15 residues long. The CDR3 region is CASSLQRGGRETQYF. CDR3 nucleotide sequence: TGTGCCAGCAGCTTGCAGCGGGGGGGCCGGGAGACCCAGTACTTC.

In nucleotides, the CDR3 is TGTGCCAGCAGCAAGGACCCAGGGGTGCCCCAGCATTTT. It is translated as CASSKDPGVPQHF. The V gene is TRBV5-4, the J gene TRBJ1-5, with a weak D call TRBD1 (6 bases). The V end lost 4 bases, the J end lost 9 bases, and 14 bases lay between the germline ends. The CDR3 runs to 13 residues. From germline, CDR1 is SGHNT and CDR2 YYREEE (reference sequence).

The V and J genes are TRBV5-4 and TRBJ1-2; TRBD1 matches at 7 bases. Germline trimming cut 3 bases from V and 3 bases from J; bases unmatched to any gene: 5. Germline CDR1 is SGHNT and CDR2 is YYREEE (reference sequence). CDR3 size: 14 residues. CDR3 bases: TGTGCCAGCAGCTCCCGCGACAGGGACTATGGCTACACCTTC. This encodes CASSSRDRDYGYTF.

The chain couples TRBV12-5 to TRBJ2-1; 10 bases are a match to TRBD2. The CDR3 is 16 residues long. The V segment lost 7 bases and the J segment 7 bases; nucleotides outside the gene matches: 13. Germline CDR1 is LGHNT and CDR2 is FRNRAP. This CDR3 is CASAFPLAGEGNEQFF. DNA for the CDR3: TGTGCTAGTGCCTTTCCCCTAGCGGGAGAAGGGAATGAGCAGTTCTTC.

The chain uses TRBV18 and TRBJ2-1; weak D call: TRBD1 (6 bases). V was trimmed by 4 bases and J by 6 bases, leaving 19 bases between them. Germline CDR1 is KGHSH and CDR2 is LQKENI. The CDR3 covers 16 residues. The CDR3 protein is CASSLGISGRGNEQFF. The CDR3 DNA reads TGTGCCAGCTCACTAGGTATTTCGGGCAGGGGCAATGAGCAGTTCTTC.

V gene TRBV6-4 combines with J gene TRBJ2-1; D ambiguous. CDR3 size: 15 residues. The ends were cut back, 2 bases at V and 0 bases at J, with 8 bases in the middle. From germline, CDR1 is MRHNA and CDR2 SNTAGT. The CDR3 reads CASSDVVSSYNEQFF. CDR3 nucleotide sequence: TGTGCCAGCAGTGACGTCGTCAGCTCCTACAATGAGCAGTTCTTC.

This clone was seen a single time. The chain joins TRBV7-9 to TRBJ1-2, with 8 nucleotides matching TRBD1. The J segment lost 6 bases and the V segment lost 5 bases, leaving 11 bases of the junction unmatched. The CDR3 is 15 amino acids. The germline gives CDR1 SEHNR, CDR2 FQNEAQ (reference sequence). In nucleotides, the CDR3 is TGTGCCAGCAGCCACGGACAGGGAACTAAAGATGGCTACACCTTC. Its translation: CASSHGQGTKDGYTF.

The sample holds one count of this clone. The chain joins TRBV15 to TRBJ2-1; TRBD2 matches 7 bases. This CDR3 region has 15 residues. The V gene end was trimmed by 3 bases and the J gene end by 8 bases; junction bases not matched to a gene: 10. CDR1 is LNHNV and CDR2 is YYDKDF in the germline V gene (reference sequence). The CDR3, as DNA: TGTGCCACCAGCAGGGGCCTAGCGGAGATCGATGAGCAGTTCTTC. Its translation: CATSRGLAEIDEQFF.

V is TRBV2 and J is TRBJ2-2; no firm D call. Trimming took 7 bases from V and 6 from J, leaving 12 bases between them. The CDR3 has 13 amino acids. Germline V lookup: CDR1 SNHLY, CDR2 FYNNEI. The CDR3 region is CASKSSEPGELFF. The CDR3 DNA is TGTGCCAGCAAAAGTAGTGAACCCGGGGAGCTGTTTTTT. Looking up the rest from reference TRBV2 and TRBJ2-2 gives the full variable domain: EPEVTQTPSHQVTQMGQEVILRCVPISNHLYFYWYRQILGQKVEFLVSFYNNEISEKSEIFDDQFSVERPDGSNFTLKIRSTKLEDSAMYFCASKSSEPGELFFGEGSRLTVL.

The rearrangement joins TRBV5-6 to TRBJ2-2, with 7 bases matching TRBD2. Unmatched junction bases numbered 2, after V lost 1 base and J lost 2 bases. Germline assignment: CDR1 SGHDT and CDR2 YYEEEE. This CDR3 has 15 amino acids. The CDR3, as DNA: TGTGCCAGCAGCTTGAGCGGGGTTAACACCGGGGAGCTGTTTTTT. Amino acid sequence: CASSLSGVNTGELFF.

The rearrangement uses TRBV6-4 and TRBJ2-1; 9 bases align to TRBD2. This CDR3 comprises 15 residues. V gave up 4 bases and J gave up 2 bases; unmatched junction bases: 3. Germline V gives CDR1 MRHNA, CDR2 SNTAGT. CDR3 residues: CASSGAGGPYNEQFF. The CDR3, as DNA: TGTGCCAGCAGTGGAGCGGGAGGTCCCTACAATGAGCAGTTCTTC.

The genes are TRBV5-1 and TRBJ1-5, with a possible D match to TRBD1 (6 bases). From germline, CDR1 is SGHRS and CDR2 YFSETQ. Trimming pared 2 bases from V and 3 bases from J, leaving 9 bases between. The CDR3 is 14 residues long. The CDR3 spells CASSLGGNNQPQHF. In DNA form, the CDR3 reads TGCGCCAGCAGCTTAGGGGGAAACAATCAGCCCCAGCATTTT.

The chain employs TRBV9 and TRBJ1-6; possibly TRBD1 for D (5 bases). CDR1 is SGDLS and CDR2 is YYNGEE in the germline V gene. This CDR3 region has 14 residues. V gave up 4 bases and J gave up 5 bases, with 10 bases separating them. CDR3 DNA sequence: TGTGCCAGCAGCTCACAGGCCAATAATTCACCCCTCCACTTT. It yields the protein CASSSQANNSPLHF.

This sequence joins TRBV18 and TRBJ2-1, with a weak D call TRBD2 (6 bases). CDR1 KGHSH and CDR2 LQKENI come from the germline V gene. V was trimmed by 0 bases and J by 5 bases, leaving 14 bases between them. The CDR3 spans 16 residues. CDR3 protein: CASSPPRRGEDNEQFF. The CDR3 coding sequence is TGTGCCAGCTCACCACCACGACGCGGGGAAGACAATGAGCAGTTCTTC.

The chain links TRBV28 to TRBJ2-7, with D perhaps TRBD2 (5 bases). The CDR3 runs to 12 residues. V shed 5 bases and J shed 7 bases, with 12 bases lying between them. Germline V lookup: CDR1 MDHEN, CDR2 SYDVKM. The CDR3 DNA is TGTGCCAGCAGTCTATCGGGGTTTGAGCAGTACTTC. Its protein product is CASSLSGFEQYF.